This T cell receptor beta chain was sequenced in a study of glioma-infiltrating T cells after dendritic cell vaccination. V dropped 0 bases and J dropped 10 bases, with 6 bases sitting between them. Germline loops: CDR1 ENHRY, CDR2 SYGVKD. The CDR3 runs 11 residues. Using immunoSEQ multiplex PCR, the repertoire was profiled, and TCRdb retains in-frame clones only, with some absent. The table lists approximately 110,000 clones, nearly 90% of them singletons. Note on this clone: Its antigen is not identified.

Study results and limitations: Higher pretreatment TIL content predicted longer progression-free time and survival.

Time point defined: after dendritic cell vaccination, including at tumor progression/relapse. The sequencing here drew on blood, taken after dendritic cell vaccination. This clonotype was sampled from a human donor with glioblastoma. V and J are TRBV10-3 and TRBJ1-1; D is undetermined. The CDR3 is CAISESSRAFF. Here the CDR3 DNA reads TGTGCCATCAGTGAGTCGTCGAGAGCTTTCTTT.